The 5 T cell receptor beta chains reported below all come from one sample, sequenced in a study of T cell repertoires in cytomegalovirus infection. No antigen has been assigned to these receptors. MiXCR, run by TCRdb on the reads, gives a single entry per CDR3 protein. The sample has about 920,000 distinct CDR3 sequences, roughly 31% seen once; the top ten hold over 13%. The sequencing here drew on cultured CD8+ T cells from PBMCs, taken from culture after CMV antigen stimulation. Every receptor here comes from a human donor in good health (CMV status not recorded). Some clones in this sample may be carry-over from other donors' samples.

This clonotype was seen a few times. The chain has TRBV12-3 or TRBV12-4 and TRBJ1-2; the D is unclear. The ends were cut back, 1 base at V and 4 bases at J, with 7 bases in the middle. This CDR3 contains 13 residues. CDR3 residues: CASSLVSFYGYTF. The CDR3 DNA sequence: TGTGCCAGCAGTTTAGTCTCTTTCTATGGCTACACCTTC.

CDR3 protein: CASIGGSNTYNEQFF. The CDR3 bases are TGTGCCAGCATAGGAGGCAGCAATACCTACAATGAGCAGTTCTTC. The rearrangement joins TRBV2 to TRBJ2-1; maybe TRBD2 (5 bases). Germline-derived CDR1 and CDR2 are SNHLY and FYNNEI. This CDR3 spans 15 amino acids. V gave up 7 bases and J gave up 2 bases, with 15 bases separating them.

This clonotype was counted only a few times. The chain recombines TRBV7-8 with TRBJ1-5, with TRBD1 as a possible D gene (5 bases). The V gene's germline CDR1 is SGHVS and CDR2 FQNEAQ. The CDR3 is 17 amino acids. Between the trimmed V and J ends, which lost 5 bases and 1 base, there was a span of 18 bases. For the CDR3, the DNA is TGTGCCAGCAGCGACATTGGTGGGGGAGGCAGCAATCAGCCCCAGCATTTT. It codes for CASSDIGGGGSNQPQHF.

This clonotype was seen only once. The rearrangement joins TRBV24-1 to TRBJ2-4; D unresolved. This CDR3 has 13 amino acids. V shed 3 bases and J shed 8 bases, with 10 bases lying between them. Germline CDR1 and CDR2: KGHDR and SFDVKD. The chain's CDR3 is CATSDGSPDIQYF. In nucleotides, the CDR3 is TGTGCCACCAGTGATGGGTCCCCGGACATTCAGTACTTC.

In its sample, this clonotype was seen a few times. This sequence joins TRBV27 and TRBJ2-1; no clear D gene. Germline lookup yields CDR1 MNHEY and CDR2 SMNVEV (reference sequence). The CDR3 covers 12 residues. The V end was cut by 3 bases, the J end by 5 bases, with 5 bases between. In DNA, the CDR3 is TGTGCCAGCAGTTTTCGACACAATGAGCAGTTCTTC. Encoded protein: CASSFRHNEQFF.